This T cell receptor (beta chain) was obtained from a study of blood T cell repertoires in COVID-19. Trimming cost V 5 bases and J 1 base, with 2 bases left between them. This CDR3 is built from 11 residues. Per germline, CDR1 SEHNR and CDR2 FQNEAQ (reference sequence). Here immunoSEQ multiplex PCR was the method, and the copy in TCRdb shows in-frame clones only, minus some. The profile covers about 68,000 clones, with around 86% appearing a single time and around 8.1% taken by the ten largest. The TCR was taken from a man aged 25-45 years with acute or convalescent COVID-19. This chain links TRBV7-9 with TRBJ1-1; D gene unclear. Sample: peripheral blood. Here the CDR3 reads CASSQNTEAFF. As DNA, the CDR3 is TGTGCCAGCAGCCAGAACACTGAAGCTTTCTTT.